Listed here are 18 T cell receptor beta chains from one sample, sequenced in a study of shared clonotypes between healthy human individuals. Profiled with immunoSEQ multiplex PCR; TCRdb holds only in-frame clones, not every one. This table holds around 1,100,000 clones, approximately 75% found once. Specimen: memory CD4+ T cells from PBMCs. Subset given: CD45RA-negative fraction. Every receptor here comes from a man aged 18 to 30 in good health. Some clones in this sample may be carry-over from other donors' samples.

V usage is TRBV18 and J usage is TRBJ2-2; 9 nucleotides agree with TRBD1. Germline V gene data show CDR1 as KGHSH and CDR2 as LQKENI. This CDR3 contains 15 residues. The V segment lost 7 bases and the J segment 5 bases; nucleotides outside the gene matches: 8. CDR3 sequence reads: CASYSGGQGTGELFF. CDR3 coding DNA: TGTGCCAGCTATTCCGGAGGACAGGGGACCGGGGAGCTGTTTTTT.

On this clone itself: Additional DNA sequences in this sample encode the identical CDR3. CDR3 amino acids: CASSLDSNYGYTF. The CDR3 DNA sequence: TGTGCCAGCAGCTTAGATAGCAACTATGGCTACACCTTC. This chain uses TRBV5-4 with TRBJ1-2, with D hard to call. Germline V gene lookup returns CDR1 SGHNT and CDR2 YYREEE (reference sequence). V lost 2 bases to trimming and J lost 2 bases, with 7 bases between them. The CDR3 sequence is 13 residues long.

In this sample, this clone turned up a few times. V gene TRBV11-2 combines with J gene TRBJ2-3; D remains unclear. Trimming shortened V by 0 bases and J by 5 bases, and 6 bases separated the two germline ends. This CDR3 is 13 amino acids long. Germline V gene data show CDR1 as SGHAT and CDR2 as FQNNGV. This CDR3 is CASSLDMRDTQYF. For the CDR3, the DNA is TGTGCCAGCAGCTTAGATATGCGAGATACGCAGTATTTT.

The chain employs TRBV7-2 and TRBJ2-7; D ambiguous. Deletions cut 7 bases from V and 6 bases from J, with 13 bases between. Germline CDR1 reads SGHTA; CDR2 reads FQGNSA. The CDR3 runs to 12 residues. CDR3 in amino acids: CASTQSSTEQYF. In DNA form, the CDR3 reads TGTGCCAGCACCCAATCAAGTACCGAGCAGTACTTC.

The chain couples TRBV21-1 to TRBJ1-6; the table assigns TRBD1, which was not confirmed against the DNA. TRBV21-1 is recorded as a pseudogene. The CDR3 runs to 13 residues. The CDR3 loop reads CARGTLYNSPLHF. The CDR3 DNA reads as TGTGCCAGAGGGACACTCTATAATTCACCCCTCCACTTT.

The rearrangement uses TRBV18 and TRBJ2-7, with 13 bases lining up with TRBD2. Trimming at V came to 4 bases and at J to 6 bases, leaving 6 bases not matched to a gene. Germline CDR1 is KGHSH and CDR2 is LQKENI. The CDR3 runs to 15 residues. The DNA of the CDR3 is TGTGCCAGCTCACAGAGACTAGCGGGAGGTCTCGAGCAGTACTTC. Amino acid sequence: CASSQRLAGGLEQYF.

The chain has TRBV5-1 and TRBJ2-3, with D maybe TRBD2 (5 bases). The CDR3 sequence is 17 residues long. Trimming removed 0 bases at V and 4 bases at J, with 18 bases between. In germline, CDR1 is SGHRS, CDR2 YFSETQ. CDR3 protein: CASSLETGRIVADTQYF. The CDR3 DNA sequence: TGCGCCAGCAGCTTGGAAACGGGAAGGATTGTGGCAGATACGCAGTATTTT.

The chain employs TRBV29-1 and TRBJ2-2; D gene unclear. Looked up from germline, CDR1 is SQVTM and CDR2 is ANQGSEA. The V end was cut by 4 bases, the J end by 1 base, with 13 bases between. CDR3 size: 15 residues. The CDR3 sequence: CSVAGKLGNTGELFF. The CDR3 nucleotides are TGCAGCGTTGCCGGCAAGTTAGGGAACACCGGGGAGCTGTTTTTT.

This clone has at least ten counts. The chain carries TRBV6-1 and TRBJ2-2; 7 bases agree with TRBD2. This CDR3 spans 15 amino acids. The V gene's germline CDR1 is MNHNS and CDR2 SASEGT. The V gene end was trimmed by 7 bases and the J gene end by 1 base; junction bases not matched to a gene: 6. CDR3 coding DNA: TGTGCCAGCAACGCGGGGGTGGAGAACACCGGGGAGCTGTTTTTT. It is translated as CASNAGVENTGELFF.

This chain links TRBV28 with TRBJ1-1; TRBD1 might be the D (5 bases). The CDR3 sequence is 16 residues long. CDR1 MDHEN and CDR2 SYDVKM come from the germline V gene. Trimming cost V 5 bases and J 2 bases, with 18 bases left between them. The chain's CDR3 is CASSQGGSNQNTEAFF. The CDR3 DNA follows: TGTGCCAGCAGTCAGGGTGGCTCAAACCAAAACACTGAAGCTTTCTTT.

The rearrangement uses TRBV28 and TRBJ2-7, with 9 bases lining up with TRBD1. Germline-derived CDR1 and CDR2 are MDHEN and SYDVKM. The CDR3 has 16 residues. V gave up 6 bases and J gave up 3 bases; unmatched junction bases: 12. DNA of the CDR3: TGTGCCAGCAGGTCTACTCCCGGGACAGGGTTCTACGAGCAGTACTTC. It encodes CASRSTPGTGFYEQYF. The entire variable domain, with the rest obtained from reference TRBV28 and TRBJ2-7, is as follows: DVKVTQSSRYLVKRTGEKVFLECVQDMDHENMFWYRQDPGLGLRLIYFSYDVKMKEKGDIPEGYSVSREKKERFSLILESASTNQTSMYLCASRSTPGTGFYEQYFGPGTRLTVT.

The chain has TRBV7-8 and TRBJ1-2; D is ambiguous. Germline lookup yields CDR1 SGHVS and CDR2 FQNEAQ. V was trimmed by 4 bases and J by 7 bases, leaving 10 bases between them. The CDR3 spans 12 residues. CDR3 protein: CASSYSGGGYTF. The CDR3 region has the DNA TGTGCCAGCAGCTATTCAGGCGGTGGCTACACCTTC.

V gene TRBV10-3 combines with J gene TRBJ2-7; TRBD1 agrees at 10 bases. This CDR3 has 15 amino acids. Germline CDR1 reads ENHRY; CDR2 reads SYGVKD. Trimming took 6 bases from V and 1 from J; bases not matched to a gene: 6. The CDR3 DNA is TGTGCCATCAGCTCCGGGACAGGGGTATCCTACGAGCAGTACTTC. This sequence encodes CAISSGTGVSYEQYF.

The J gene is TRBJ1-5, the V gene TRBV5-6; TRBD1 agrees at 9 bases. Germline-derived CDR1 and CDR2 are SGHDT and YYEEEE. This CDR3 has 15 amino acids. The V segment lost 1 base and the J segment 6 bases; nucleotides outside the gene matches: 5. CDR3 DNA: TGTGCCAGCAGCTTGCGTACAGGGGGCGGTCAGCCCCAGCATTTT. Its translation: CASSLRTGGGQPQHF.

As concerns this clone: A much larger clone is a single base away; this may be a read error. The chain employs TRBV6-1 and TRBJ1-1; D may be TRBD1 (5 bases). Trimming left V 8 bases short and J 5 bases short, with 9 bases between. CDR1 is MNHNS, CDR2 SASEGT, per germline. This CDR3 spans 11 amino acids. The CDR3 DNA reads TGTGCCAGCCGGGGGGAAACTGAAGCTTTCTTT. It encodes CASRGETEAFF.

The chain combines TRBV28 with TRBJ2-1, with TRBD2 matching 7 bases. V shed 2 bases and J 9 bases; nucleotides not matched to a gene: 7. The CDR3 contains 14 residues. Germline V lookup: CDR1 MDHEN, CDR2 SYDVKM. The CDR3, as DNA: TGTGCCAGCAGTTTAGCGGGAGCTATCGGTGAGCAGTTCTTC. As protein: CASSLAGAIGEQFF.

CDR3 amino acids: CASSPGTTDTQYF. In DNA, the CDR3 is TGTGCCAGCAGTCCCGGGACCACAGATACGCAGTATTTT. V and J are TRBV6-6 and TRBJ2-3, with D perhaps assigned TRBD1 or TRBD2 (5 bases each). V was shortened by 5 bases and J by 2 bases, with 8 bases between the two germline ends. Germline CDR1 is MNHNY and CDR2 is SVGAGI (reference sequence). CDR3 length equals 13 residues.

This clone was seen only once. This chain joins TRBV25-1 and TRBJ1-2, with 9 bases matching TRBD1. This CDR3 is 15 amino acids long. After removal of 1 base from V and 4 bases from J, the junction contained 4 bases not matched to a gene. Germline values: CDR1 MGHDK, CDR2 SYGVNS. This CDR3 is CASSESGQGGYGYTF. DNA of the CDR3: TGTGCCAGCAGTGAATCGGGACAGGGTGGCTATGGCTACACCTTC.